The next 9 T cell receptor beta chains were all read from a single sample in a study of blood T cell repertoires in COVID-19. Data came from immunoSEQ multiplex PCR; TCRdb stores just in-frame clones and leaves some out. The sample carries some 350,000 clones, 70% to 90% recorded once. Sequenced sample: PBMCs or T cells enriched from blood (not recorded which). The receptors come from a woman aged 25 to 39 who had recovered from COVID-19.

This clone was detected once. The chain uses TRBV28 and TRBJ1-4; possibly TRBD1 for D (6 bases). The CDR3 is 16 amino acids. CDR1 is MDHEN, CDR2 SYDVKM, per germline. The V gene lost 5 bases and the J gene lost 8 bases, with 21 bases spanning the gap. The CDR3 loop reads CASSSSTGPREEKLFF. CDR3 DNA: TGTGCCAGCAGTAGCTCGACAGGCCCCAGGGAAGAAAAACTGTTTTTT.

V gene TRBV5-1 combines with J gene TRBJ1-6, with 10 bases identical to TRBD1. Germline trimming cut 2 bases from V and 9 bases from J; bases unmatched to any gene: 8. The CDR3 extends over 16 amino acids. CDR1 is SGHRS and CDR2 is YFSETQ in the germline V gene. The CDR3 protein is CASSFPDRGLGSPLHF. In nucleotides, the CDR3 is TGCGCCAGCAGCTTCCCCGACAGGGGGCTAGGTTCACCCCTCCACTTT.

The rearrangement uses TRBV2 and TRBJ1-1; D possibly corresponds to TRBD1 (6 bases). From germline, CDR1 is SNHLY and CDR2 FYNNEI. The CDR3 length is 15 residues. V lost 5 bases to trimming and J lost 1 base, with 14 bases between them. The DNA for the CDR3 is TGTGCCAGCAGTCCCCTCCCACAGGGGAACACTGAAGCTTTCTTT. The encoded protein is CASSPLPQGNTEAFF.

The V call is TRBV7-2, the J call TRBJ1-4, with 10 bases lining up with TRBD1. In germline, CDR1 is SGHTA, CDR2 FQGNSA. The CDR3 length is 15 residues. V was clipped by 3 bases and J by 8 bases; unmatched bases: 6. The CDR3 loop is CASSLAGTGEEKLFF. Written as DNA, the CDR3 is TGTGCCAGCAGCTTGGCTGGGACAGGGGAGGAAAAACTGTTTTTT.

The genes are TRBV27 and TRBJ1-2, with 8 positions matching TRBD1. The V segment lost 7 bases and the J segment 2 bases; nucleotides outside the gene matches: 6. CDR3 length equals 14 residues. Germline loops: CDR1 MNHEY, CDR2 SMNVEV (reference sequence). The DNA of the CDR3 is TGTGCCAGCAAGCTGACAGGGGCAAACTATGGCTACACCTTC. As protein: CASKLTGANYGYTF.

The chain is built from TRBV20-1 and TRBJ1-2, with D unclear. V was clipped by 5 bases and J by 8 bases, with 12 bases between them. Germline V gene data show CDR1 as DFQATT and CDR2 as SNEGSKA (reference sequence). The CDR3 is made up of 11 amino acids. In DNA form, the CDR3 reads TGCAGTGCTTTTCCGCCTGGCGGCTACACCTTC. Encoded protein: CSAFPPGGYTF.

The chain uses TRBV3-1 (or the pseudogene TRBV3-2) and TRBJ1-4; no reliable D call. The CDR3 consists of 15 residues. V gave up 2 bases and J gave up 0 bases, with 7 bases separating them. Germline lookup yields CDR1 LGHDT and CDR2 YNNKEL (reference sequence). CDR3 in DNA: TGTGCCAGCAGCCAAACAGACGCAACTAATGAAAAACTGTTTTTT. This gives the protein CASSQTDATNEKLFF.

The V call is TRBV3-1 (or the pseudogene TRBV3-2), the J call TRBJ1-1; no reliable D call. The CDR3 has 16 residues. Per germline, CDR1 LGHDT and CDR2 YNNKEL (reference sequence). Trimming removed 3 bases at V and 0 bases at J, with 14 bases between. The CDR3 coding sequence is TGTGCCAGCAGCCATGTCCTGGGCAGCATGAACACTGAAGCTTTCTTT. It translates to CASSHVLGSMNTEAFF.

The CDR3 DNA sequence: TGTGCCAGCAGCCCTTCCAATCAGCCCCAGCATTTT. It specifies CASSPSNQPQHF. The genes are TRBV28 and TRBJ1-5; no clear D gene. The CDR3 is made up of 12 amino acids. Germline CDR1 reads MDHEN; CDR2 reads SYDVKM. Trimming shortened V by 6 bases and J by 3 bases, and 6 bases separated the two germline ends. The entire variable domain, with the rest obtained from reference TRBV28 and TRBJ1-5, is as follows: DVKVTQSSRYLVKRTGEKVFLECVQDMDHENMFWYRQDPGLGLRLIYFSYDVKMKEKGDIPEGYSVSREKKERFSLILESASTNQTSMYLCASSPSNQPQHFGDGTRLSIL.